Below, one T cell receptor beta chain is given with its context. The count of this clone is one. Its target antigen remains unknown. No per-base quality is available; no much larger clone lies one base away. TCRbeta CDR3 regions were amplified from genomic DNA by means of the immunoSEQ Assay, a bias-controlled multiplex PCR. Per the source publication's procedure: The number of nucleated cells in each sample was estimated from the amplification of reference gene primers within the assay. To quantify the absolute abundance of each unique TCRbeta CDR3 rearrangement, sequence reads were collapsed and filtered. For each sample, productive Simpson clonality was calculated as the square root of Simpson's diversity index over productive rearrangements. The immuneACCESS repertoire file appears here via TCRdb, limited to in-frame rearrangements. These files lack a portion of the clones; in checked studies, under half of the deficit traces to unresolved V genes, and the cause of the others is not known. V and J calls and clone size come straight from that table; D and trimming were deduced from the DNA. Present in this sample are 350,000 to 400,000 clones, 80% to 90% of which were seen just once. Of the sample, 1% is held by the ten largest clones.

The data belong to a study of blood T cell repertoires in COVID-19 (dated by TCRdb to about 2020). Regarding the complete study: Collaborator samples came from the United States, Italy and Spain and covered acute and convalescent phases of COVID-19. A de-identified subject ID, COVID-19 status, age in years and sex were almost always included in the sample metadata. Subjects who had been exposed to COVID-19, were actively infected with it, or had recovered from it provided the deeply sampled blood TCRbeta repertoires that made up the dataset. The repertoires were released in a freely available public database intended as a resource for research on the immune response to SARS-CoV-2. Samples came from the ongoing ImmuneRACE study (first 160 participants) plus 1,254 subjects from 6 global collaborators. The material from the prospective study consisted of cDNA or gDNA derived from T cells, B-cell-depleted T cells, or PBMCs. Where available, HLA class I and class II types were taken from metadata supplied by the sample provider and were not determined by assay-based typing.

Beyond this particular receptor, the publication reports: The amount of clinical and demographic metadata varied by source and participant and was provided uncurated.

Enrolling through a virtual design, the prospective study's participants ranged in age from roughly 18 to 89 years and lived across some 22 United States geographic areas. To assign participants to cohorts, the prospective study relied on clinical history that participants themselves reported in a screening survey and a study questionnaire. For ImmuneRACE Cohort 3, a participant was defined as recovered based on two consecutive negative NP/OP PCR tests, clearance by a healthcare professional, or resolution of symptoms. Each participant in the prospective study had whole blood, serum and a nasopharyngeal or oropharyngeal swab collected by mobile phlebotomists. Over a roughly 2-month period, participants in the prospective study had the option of providing additional blood draws and questionnaires. Prospective study blood samples were shipped either frozen or at room temperature before DNA extraction.

CDR1 and CDR2, looked up from the germline V gene, are SGHRS and YFSETQ. The CDR3 numbers 11 residues from cysteine through phenylalanine. Only the CDR3 DNA is retained, 33 bases long and in frame from the first base. V and J lose 4 bases and 4 bases, and a span of 6 bases separates them. The sequence was collected from a man aged 18 to 30 who had recovered from COVID-19. The V gene is TRBV5-1 and the J gene is TRBJ2-7; too little of a D gene remains to name it. The sample comprised PBMCs or T cells enriched from blood (not recorded which). The CDR3 reads as follows: CASSETYEQYF. The nucleotide sequence is given as TGCGCCAGCAGCGAGACTTACGAGCAGTACTTC. Joined to the reference TRBV5-1 and TRBJ2-7 proteins, this CDR3 gives the full variable domain: KAGVTQTPRYLIKTRGQQVTLSCSPISGHRSVSWYQQTPGQGLQFLFEYFSETQRNKGNFPGRFSGRQFSNSRSEMNVSTLELGDSALYLCASSETYEQYFGPGTRLTVT.